This T cell receptor beta chain came from a study of blood T cell repertoires in COVID-19. Study at large: The United States, Italy and Spain supplied acute and convalescent COVID-19 samples.

Assay used: immunoSEQ multiplex PCR; TCRdb lists only in-frame clones, some missing. The table lists tens of thousands of clones, 86% of them singletons. The CDR3 has 14 residues. Germline CDR1 and CDR2: LGHNA and YSLEER. The V end lost 4 bases, the J end lost 5 bases, and 13 bases lay between the germline ends. The material sequenced was peripheral blood. The chain carries TRBV4-3 and TRBJ2-3, with D tentatively TRBD2 (7 bases). The sequence derives from a man aged 30-40 years with acute or convalescent COVID-19. The DNA for the CDR3 is TGCGCCAGCAGCCCGGAGGGAGGGGGAGATACGCAGTATTTT. Translated: CASSPEGGGDTQYF.